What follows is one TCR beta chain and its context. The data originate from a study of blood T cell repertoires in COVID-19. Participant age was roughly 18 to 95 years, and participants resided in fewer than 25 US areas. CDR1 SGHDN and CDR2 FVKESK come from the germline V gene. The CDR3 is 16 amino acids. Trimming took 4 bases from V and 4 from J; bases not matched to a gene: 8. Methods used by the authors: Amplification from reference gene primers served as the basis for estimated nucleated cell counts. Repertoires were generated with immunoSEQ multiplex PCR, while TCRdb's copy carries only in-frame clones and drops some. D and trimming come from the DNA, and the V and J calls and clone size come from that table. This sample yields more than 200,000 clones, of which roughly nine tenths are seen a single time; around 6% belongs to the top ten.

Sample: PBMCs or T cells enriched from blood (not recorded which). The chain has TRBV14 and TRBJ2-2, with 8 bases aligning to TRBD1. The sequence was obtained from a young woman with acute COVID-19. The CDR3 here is CASSPRPGQVTGELFF. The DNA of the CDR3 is TGTGCCAGCAGCCCTAGACCGGGACAGGTCACCGGGGAGCTGTTTTTT.